Each of the 24 T cell receptor beta chains below was sequenced from the same sample in a study of long-term antiretroviral therapy in people with HIV. They ran version v3.0 of the immunoSEQ assay at survey level. TCRdb's copy holds only in-frame clones and misses some; the assay was immunoSEQ multiplex PCR. The data contain tens of thousands of clones, around 75% of them singletons. Specimen: unsorted PBMCs, collected 1.5 years after starting antiretroviral therapy. The origin of the receptors is a young man with HIV.

The chain has TRBV5-1 and TRBJ2-7; weak D call: TRBD1 (6 bases). This CDR3 has 13 amino acids. Germline CDR1 is SGHRS and CDR2 is YFSETQ. V gave up 4 bases and J gave up 0 bases, with 8 bases separating them. CDR3 in DNA: TGCGCCAGCAGCGAGGGGGTCTCCTACGAGCAGTACTTC. Translating gives CASSEGVSYEQYF.

The genes are TRBV28 and TRBJ1-2, with TRBD1 matching 7 bases. V was pared by 3 bases and J by 4 bases, with 5 bases of the junction left unmatched. The V gene's germline CDR1 is MDHEN and CDR2 SYDVKM. The CDR3 runs 14 residues. The CDR3, as DNA: TGTGCCAGCAGTTTCACAGGGGAGGCCTATGGCTACACCTTC. This sequence encodes CASSFTGEAYGYTF.

The CDR3 nucleotides are TGTGCCAGCAGCTTAGACAGGGGAAGCTTTCAGCCCCAGCATTTT. Translated: CASSLDRGSFQPQHF. The chain joins TRBV7-8 to TRBJ1-5; TRBD1 aligns across 7 bases. Germline V gives CDR1 SGHVS, CDR2 FQNEAQ. CDR3 length equals 15 residues. V shed 1 base, J shed 6 bases, and the junction held 6 bases outside the gene matches.

The rearrangement joins TRBV6-5 to TRBJ2-3; D remains unclear. Trimming pared 3 bases from V and 2 bases from J, leaving 12 bases between. The germline V gene has CDR1 MNHEY and CDR2 SVGAGI. The CDR3 runs to 15 residues. In DNA, the CDR3 is TGTGCCAGCAGTTATTTGGGGTCCGCCACAGATACGCAGTATTTT. The encoded protein is CASSYLGSATDTQYF.

In the case of this clone: Additional DNA sequences in this sample encode the identical CDR3. The gene calls are TRBV5-4 and TRBJ2-3; no clear D. The V gene's germline CDR1 is SGHNT and CDR2 YYREEE (reference sequence). This CDR3 region has 13 residues. V gave up 0 bases and J gave up 0 bases, with 2 bases separating them. The CDR3 loop reads CASSLGSTDTQYF. The CDR3 DNA follows: TGTGCCAGCAGCTTGGGAAGCACAGATACGCAGTATTTT. The full variable domain, its missing parts supplied by reference TRBV5-4 and TRBJ2-3, is ETGVTQSPTHLIKTRGQQVTLRCSSQSGHNTVSWYQQALGQGPQFIFQYYREEENGRGNFPPRFSGLQFPNYSSELNVNALELDDSALYLCASSLGSTDTQYFGPGTRLTVL.

The genes are TRBV18 and TRBJ1-2; possibly TRBD1 for D (5 bases). The germline V gene has CDR1 KGHSH and CDR2 LQKENI. V lost 4 bases and J 0 bases, leaving 12 bases between the germline ends. CDR3 length: 15 residues. CDR3: CASSRGTPANYGYTF. CDR3 bases: TGTGCCAGCTCACGAGGGACTCCAGCTAACTATGGCTACACCTTC. Drawing the rest from reference TRBV18 and TRBJ1-2, the complete variable domain is NAGVMQNPRHLVRRRGQEARLRCSPMKGHSHVYWYRQLPEEGLKFMVYLQKENIIDESGMPKERFSAEFPKEGPSILRIQQVVRGDSAAYFCASSRGTPANYGYTFGSGTRLTVV.

The gene calls are TRBV7-2 and TRBJ2-1; TRBD1 agrees at 9 bases. This CDR3 contains 15 residues. From germline, CDR1 is SGHTA and CDR2 FQGNSA. V lost 5 bases, J lost 10 bases, and 12 bases stayed unmatched. The CDR3 DNA reads TGTGCCAGCAGCGTTAACCCGGGACAGGGAGGAGAGCAGTTCTTC. Encoded protein: CASSVNPGQGGEQFF.

The genes are TRBV18 and TRBJ2-1; a possible D gene is TRBD1 (6 bases). Trimming removed 1 base at V and 0 bases at J, with 13 bases between. CDR3 length: 17 amino acids. Per germline, CDR1 KGHSH and CDR2 LQKENI. CDR3 in DNA: TGTGCCAGCTCACCACTGACAGGCTATAGCTCCTACAATGAGCAGTTCTTC. This codes for CASSPLTGYSSYNEQFF.

The chain employs TRBV11-2 and TRBJ2-1; D assignment may be TRBD1 or TRBD2 (5 bases each). Germline assignment: CDR1 SGHAT and CDR2 FQNNGV. V was clipped by 5 bases and J by 9 bases, with 23 bases between them. The CDR3 sequence is 16 residues long. The DNA for the CDR3 is TGTGCCAGCAGCCCACCTGGGGCGACGAGGGTGGCTGAGCAGTTCTTC. Protein: CASSPPGATRVAEQFF.

The chain links TRBV9 to TRBJ1-2; D is ambiguous. V was trimmed by 3 bases and J by 10 bases, leaving 13 bases between them. CDR1 SGDLS and CDR2 YYNGEE come from the germline V gene. This CDR3 is 12 amino acids long. DNA of the CDR3: TGTGCCAGCAGCGCCCCGCTGAGTGACTACACCTTC. Translation gives CASSAPLSDYTF. Combining the CDR3 with reference TRBV9 and TRBJ1-2 gives the whole variable domain DSGVTQTPKHLITATGQRVTLRCSPRSGDLSVYWYQQSLDQGLQFLIQYYNGEERAKGNILERFSAQQFPDLHSELNLSSLELGDSALYFCASSAPLSDYTFGSGTRLTVV.

The chain employs TRBV15 and TRBJ1-1; 11 bases line up with TRBD1. CDR3 length equals 15 residues. J gave up 6 bases and V 3 bases, and 6 bases lay outside the gene matches. The V gene's germline CDR1 is LNHNV and CDR2 YYDKDF (reference sequence). The CDR3 DNA sequence: TGTGCCACCAGCAGGGACAGGGGGCGCGTAGCTGAAGCTTTCTTT. Its translation: CATSRDRGRVAEAFF.

This rearrangement joins TRBV19 to TRBJ2-7; 10 bases are a match to TRBD1. J lost 2 bases, V lost 1 base, and 23 bases had no gene match. The germline V gene encodes CDR1 LNHDA and CDR2 SQIVND (reference sequence). CDR3 length equals 22 residues. CDR3 in DNA: TGTGCCAGTAGTATAGGGGGACAGGGGATTGCCTACAGTTGGCGGGACCCCTACGAGCAGTACTTC. Translated, it gives CASSIGGQGIAYSWRDPYEQYF. Using reference TRBV19 and TRBJ2-7 for the parts outside the CDR3, the full variable domain is DGGITQSPKYLFRKEGQNVTLSCEQNLNHDAMYWYRQDPGQGLRLIYYSQIVNDFQKGDIAEGYSVSREKKESFPLTVTSAQKNPTAFYLCASSIGGQGIAYSWRDPYEQYFGPGTRLTVT.

The chain employs TRBV27 and TRBJ1-1; D ambiguous. With 10 bases removed from V and 9 bases from J, the gap between germline ends came to 15 bases. The CDR3 is 11 amino acids. CDR1 MNHEY and CDR2 SMNVEV come from the germline V gene (reference sequence). The CDR3 nucleotides are TGTGCCACCATGACGGGGATTCAAGCTTTCTTT. Translating gives CATMTGIQAFF.

V usage is TRBV29-1 and J usage is TRBJ2-3; 14 bases are shared with TRBD2. Per the germline V gene, CDR1 is SQVTM and CDR2 is ANQGSEA. Trimming at V came to 3 bases and at J to 5 bases, leaving 7 bases not matched to a gene. The CDR3 is 16 amino acids. CDR3 nucleotides: TGCAGCGTTGATACGGGACTAGCGGGAGCGGGAGATACGCAGTATTTT. Translation gives CSVDTGLAGAGDTQYF.

The CDR3 coding sequence is TGTGCCAGCAGCTTAGCAAGCCAGGGTGTCACTGAAGCTTTCTTT. It is translated as CASSLASQGVTEAFF. This chain joins TRBV7-6 and TRBJ1-1; weak D call: TRBD1 (5 bases). This CDR3 has 15 amino acids. Trimming stripped 0 bases from V and 4 bases from J, with 12 bases between. Looked up from germline, CDR1 is SGHVS and CDR2 is FNYEAQ.

The rearrangement links TRBV13 to TRBJ2-7; weak D call: TRBD1 (5 bases). Per germline, CDR1 PRHDT and CDR2 FYEKMQ (reference sequence). CDR3 length equals 14 residues. The germline V and J ends were trimmed by 5 bases and 3 bases, with 14 bases remaining between them. The CDR3 coding sequence is TGTGCCAGCAGCCCCGACTCAGGGAACTACGAGCAGTACTTC. This gives the protein CASSPDSGNYEQYF.

This clone was seen a handful of times. V usage is TRBV5-4 and J usage is TRBJ1-1; a possible D gene is TRBD1 (5 bases). In germline, CDR1 is SGHNT, CDR2 YYREEE (reference sequence). Trimming removed 3 bases at V and 0 bases at J, with 12 bases between. This CDR3 is 15 amino acids long. Here the CDR3 reads CASSYLSGVNTEAFF. CDR3 in DNA: TGTGCCAGCAGCTACCTCTCGGGGGTGAACACTGAAGCTTTCTTT.

The table lists this clone with a few counts. The chain combines TRBV7-9 with TRBJ1-1, with D maybe TRBD1 (6 bases). In germline, CDR1 is SEHNR, CDR2 FQNEAQ (reference sequence). The CDR3 covers 14 residues. Trimming left V 3 bases short and J 4 bases short, with 12 bases between. This CDR3 reads CASSFYREGTEAFF. The CDR3 DNA sequence: TGTGCCAGCAGCTTTTACAGGGAGGGCACTGAAGCTTTCTTT.

This clone was seen only a few times. This chain connects TRBV2 to TRBJ2-7; unclear D gene. V was trimmed by 7 bases and J by 1 base, leaving 5 bases between them. The CDR3 spans 11 residues. Germline assignment: CDR1 SNHLY and CDR2 FYNNEI. CDR3 residues: CASTGSYEQYF. In DNA, the CDR3 is TGTGCCAGCACCGGATCCTACGAGCAGTACTTC.

This rearrangement joins TRBV5-6 to TRBJ2-4; the D gene is possibly TRBD2 (5 bases). V was pared by 2 bases and J by 0 bases, with 12 bases between. The CDR3 is 16 amino acids. Germline CDR1 and CDR2: SGHDT and YYEEEE. The CDR3 DNA follows: TGTGCCAGCAGCTTTCGTAGCGAGATAGCCAAAAACATTCAGTACTTC. Its translation: CASSFRSEIAKNIQYF.

This clone was observed once. V gene TRBV2 combines with J gene TRBJ1-2, with D perhaps TRBD1 (5 bases). V lost 4 bases and J lost 4, with 13 bases in between. Germline V lookup: CDR1 SNHLY, CDR2 FYNNEI. The CDR3 totals 14 residues. CDR3 coding DNA: TGTGCCAGCAGTGTAAGTCAGGGCGGCTATGGCTACACCTTC. Its protein product is CASSVSQGGYGYTF.

CDR3 amino acids: CSVEGGFYNEQFF. The CDR3 DNA is TGCAGCGTTGAAGGGGGGTTCTACAATGAGCAGTTCTTC. V is TRBV29-1 and J is TRBJ2-1; the D gene could be TRBD1 or TRBD2 (5 bases each). The germline CDR1 and CDR2 sequences are SQVTM and ANQGSEA. V lost 1 base and J lost 3, with 7 bases in between. CDR3 length: 13 residues.

The chain employs TRBV10-2 and TRBJ2-3, with 12 positions matching TRBD2. Germline CDR1 and CDR2: WSHSY and SAAADI. The CDR3 is made up of 15 amino acids. Losses at the gene ends were 4 bases for V and 9 bases for J; bases not matched to a gene: 8. The CDR3: CASSVTRLAGETQYF. CDR3 DNA sequence: TGCGCCAGCAGTGTAACGCGACTAGCGGGAGAGACGCAGTATTTT.

This chain links TRBV6-5 with TRBJ2-2; TRBD1 might be the D (5 bases). The CDR3 is made up of 15 amino acids. V lost 6 bases and J lost 0, with 11 bases in between. From germline, CDR1 is MNHEY and CDR2 SVGAGI. CDR3 DNA: TGTGCCAGCAGATTGGACACCGCGAACACCGGGGAGCTGTTTTTT. It translates to CASRLDTANTGELFF.